The 25 T cell receptor beta chains below were found in one sample sequenced in a study of long-term antiretroviral therapy in people with HIV. The authors ran the immunoSEQ assay, v3.0, at survey level. Assay: immunoSEQ multiplex PCR; the TCRdb copy retains only in-frame clones and omits some. The data show about 50,000 clones, about 81% seen once. The sample in question was unsorted PBMCs, obtained 0.8 years after starting antiretroviral therapy. These receptors all come from a woman between 18 and 30 years old with HIV.

This clone occurred a few times. The chain employs TRBV5-1 and TRBJ2-2; TRBD2 aligns across 8 bases. The germline V gene encodes CDR1 SGHRS and CDR2 YFSETQ. The length of the CDR3 is 16 residues. Trimming at V came to 1 base and at J to 4 bases, leaving 6 bases not matched to a gene. The CDR3 here is CASSLSIGRATGELFF. CDR3 DNA sequence: TGCGCCAGCAGCTTGAGCATCGGGAGGGCCACCGGGGAGCTGTTTTTT.

The V call is TRBV5-1, the J call TRBJ1-5, with TRBD1 matching over 8 bases. Germline V lookup: CDR1 SGHRS, CDR2 YFSETQ. The CDR3 totals 15 residues. V lost 0 bases, J lost 7 bases, and 6 bases stayed unmatched. CDR3 sequence: CASSLVQGQDQPQHF. The CDR3, as DNA: TGCGCCAGCAGCTTGGTTCAGGGACAGGACCAGCCCCAGCATTTT.

The chain couples TRBV11-2 to TRBJ2-5, with D possibly being TRBD2 (6 bases). Germline-derived CDR1 and CDR2 are SGHAT and FQNNGV. V lost 1 base to trimming and J lost 1 base, with 10 bases between them. The CDR3 runs 15 residues. The DNA for the CDR3 is TGTGCCAGCAGCTTAGTGGGCGGGGTCCAAGAGACCCAGTACTTC. Translated: CASSLVGGVQETQYF.

The CDR3 sequence: CASSVEAGESYEQYF. The CDR3 bases are TGTGCCAGCAGCGTAGAAGCGGGAGAATCCTACGAGCAGTACTTC. The chain employs TRBV9 and TRBJ2-7; 8 positions agree with TRBD2. Germline-derived CDR1 and CDR2 are SGDLS and YYNGEE. V lost 0 bases to trimming and J lost 1 base; unmatched junction nucleotides: 3. CDR3 size: 15 residues.

This chain joins TRBV4-3 and TRBJ1-3; perhaps TRBD1 as D (5 bases). The CDR3 extends over 16 amino acids. Between the trimmed V and J ends, which lost 0 bases and 2 bases, there was a span of 11 bases. Germline V CDR1 and CDR2: LGHNA, YSLEER. CDR3 coding DNA: TGCGCCAGCAGCCAAGACGGCCGGGACCCTGGAAACACCATATATTTT. Protein sequence: CASSQDGRDPGNTIYF.

J is TRBJ2-7 and V is TRBV6-1; D is undetermined. Germline lookup yields CDR1 MNHNS and CDR2 SASEGT. V shed 2 bases and J shed 5 bases, with 22 bases lying between them. The CDR3 consists of 17 residues. The chain's CDR3 is CASSEFERRSPSHEQYF. CDR3 coding DNA: TGTGCCAGCAGTGAATTTGAGAGACGTTCCCCAAGCCACGAGCAGTACTTC.

This clone has just a few counts. The chain recombines TRBV19 with TRBJ2-7; possibly TRBD1 for D (6 bases). This CDR3 is 15 amino acids long. Germline CDR1 and CDR2: LNHDA and SQIVND (reference sequence). V was shortened by 5 bases and J by 0 bases, with 14 bases between the two germline ends. The CDR3 nucleotides are TGTGCCAGTAGTCCGCGGACAGCGAGCTCCTACGAGCAGTACTTC. Protein: CASSPRTASSYEQYF.

This clone is a singleton in its sample. This chain uses TRBV6-6 with TRBJ2-6; D is unclear. There are 15 residues in the CDR3. CDR1 and CDR2 from the germline V gene are MNHNY and SVGAGI (reference sequence). V lost 6 bases to trimming and J lost 2 bases, with 11 bases between them. The CDR3 region has the DNA TGTGCCAGCAGGCCCGCAATGACTGGGGCCAACGTCCTGACTTTC. Protein product: CASRPAMTGANVLTF.

The CDR3 DNA follows: TGTGCCAGCAGTGAAACCTGGACAGGGGGCACTGAAGCTTTCTTT. Protein product: CASSETWTGGTEAFF. This chain links TRBV2 with TRBJ1-1, with 10 bases identical to TRBD1. V shed 2 bases, J shed 4 bases, and the junction held 4 bases outside the gene matches. The CDR3 has 15 residues. CDR1 and CDR2 (germline): SNHLY, FYNNEI.

J is TRBJ2-4 and V is TRBV5-5; no clear D. CDR3 size: 16 residues. The germline CDR1 and CDR2 sequences are SGHKS and YYEKEE (reference sequence). Trimming took 0 bases from V and 1 from J, leaving 11 bases between them. Here the CDR3 DNA reads TGTGCCAGCAGCTTGGAGGGAAGTACCGCCAAAAACATTCAGTACTTC. It translates to CASSLEGSTAKNIQYF.

The V and J genes are TRBV9 and TRBJ1-3, with TRBD1 matching 9 bases. Germline V gene sequence: CDR1 SGDLS, CDR2 YYNGEE. The CDR3 runs to 17 residues. V gave up 4 bases and J gave up 0 bases; unmatched junction bases: 8. This chain's CDR3 is CASSSGDRVFSGNTIYF. The CDR3 bases are TGTGCCAGCAGCTCGGGGGACAGGGTGTTCTCTGGAAACACCATATATTTT. The full variable domain, its missing parts supplied by reference TRBV9 and TRBJ1-3, is DSGVTQTPKHLITATGQRVTLRCSPRSGDLSVYWYQQSLDQGLQFLIQYYNGEERAKGNILERFSAQQFPDLHSELNLSSLELGDSALYFCASSSGDRVFSGNTIYFGEGSWLTVV.

The V and J genes are TRBV28 and TRBJ2-7; a possible D gene is TRBD2 (5 bases). This CDR3 has 13 residues. V lost 9 bases and J 2 bases, leaving 14 bases between the germline ends. Per germline, CDR1 MDHEN and CDR2 SYDVKM. CDR3: CASSSVATYEQYF. The CDR3 DNA reads TGTGCCAGTAGTAGCGTAGCAACCTACGAGCAGTACTTC.

The chain uses TRBV27 and TRBJ2-3, with D uncertain. The CDR3 totals 13 residues. Germline values: CDR1 MNHEY, CDR2 SMNVEV (reference sequence). The ends were cut back, 8 bases at V and 2 bases at J, with 11 bases in the middle. Here the CDR3 DNA reads TGTGCCAGCTGTAATAGGGCCACAGATACGCAGTATTTT. It is translated as CASCNRATDTQYF.

The V gene is TRBV29-1, the J gene TRBJ2-3; TRBD1 might be the D (6 bases). The germline CDR1 and CDR2 sequences are SQVTM and ANQGSEA. The CDR3 loop spans 17 amino acids. Trimming left V 0 bases short and J 1 base short, with 17 bases between. CDR3 DNA sequence: TGCAGCGTTGAAGATCAGGCCAGGGGTGGAGGCACAGATACGCAGTATTTT. It yields the protein CSVEDQARGGGTDTQYF.

This clone appeared once. The chain employs TRBV4-2 and TRBJ2-7, with 7 bases identical to TRBD1. V dropped 2 bases and J dropped 4; count of bases not matched to a gene: 8. The CDR3 runs to 15 residues. Germline loops: CDR1 LGHNA, CDR2 YNFKEQ. CDR3 loop: CASSQSPRGIYEQYF. CDR3 nucleotides: TGTGCCAGCAGCCAATCCCCCAGGGGGATATACGAGCAGTACTTC.

This chain links TRBV6-6 with TRBJ2-7; D ambiguous. V lost 6 bases to trimming and J lost 4 bases, with 10 bases between them. CDR1 MNHNY and CDR2 SVGAGI come from the germline V gene (reference sequence). This CDR3 comprises 12 residues. CDR3 residues: CASRPKAYEQYF. Here the CDR3 DNA reads TGTGCCAGCAGGCCTAAAGCTTACGAGCAGTACTTC.

This clone was recorded a few times. The chain couples TRBV15 to TRBJ1-3; D uncertain. In germline, CDR1 is LNHNV, CDR2 YYDKDF (reference sequence). CDR3 length: 12 amino acids. CDR3 sequence reads: CGSGVSGNTIYF. Here the CDR3 DNA reads TGTGGCTCCGGCGTCTCTGGAAACACCATATATTTT.

This rearrangement joins TRBV19 to TRBJ1-5, with 7 bases fitting TRBD1. CDR1 LNHDA and CDR2 SQIVND come from the germline V gene (reference sequence). The CDR3 is made up of 15 amino acids. Trimming took 7 bases from V and 2 from J; bases not matched to a gene: 8. As DNA, the CDR3 is TGTGCCAGTACCGGAGTTACAGGGGGCAATCAGCCCCAGCATTTT. Translated, it gives CASTGVTGGNQPQHF.

This chain links TRBV18 with TRBJ1-6; 7 nucleotides agree with TRBD1. J was trimmed by 7 bases and V by 0 bases; bases with no gene match: 0. Germline V CDR1 and CDR2: KGHSH, LQKENI. CDR3 size: 14 residues. CDR3 residues: CASSPPGGNSPLHF. CDR3 sequence (DNA): TGTGCCAGCTCACCACCAGGGGGCAATTCACCCCTCCACTTT.

This clone has a single count. J is TRBJ1-2 and V is TRBV20-1; D gene unclear. The CDR3 consists of 11 residues. V was clipped by 4 bases and J by 2 bases, with 5 bases between them. Germline V lookup: CDR1 DFQATT, CDR2 SNEGSKA (reference sequence). The CDR3, as DNA: TGCAGTGCTAACGGAAACTATGGCTACACCTTC. The encoded protein is CSANGNYGYTF.

The V gene is TRBV5-1, the J gene TRBJ2-3, with 9 positions matching TRBD2. This CDR3 comprises 18 residues. Germline lookup yields CDR1 SGHRS and CDR2 YFSETQ. J lost 1 base, V lost 0 bases, and 9 bases had no gene match. This chain's CDR3 is CASSLGRSSGARTDTQYF. In DNA form, the CDR3 reads TGCGCCAGCAGCTTGGGGCGTTCTAGCGGGGCCCGCACAGATACGCAGTATTTT.

CDR3 sequence (DNA): TGTGCCAGCAGCGCCCAGGGGGAAGATACGCAGTATTTT. It encodes CASSAQGEDTQYF. The genes are TRBV7-3 and TRBJ2-3; 7 bases map to TRBD1. The germline gives CDR1 SGHTA, CDR2 FQGTGA. Germline trimming cut 5 bases from V and 5 bases from J; bases unmatched to any gene: 4. The CDR3 runs 13 residues.

This clone was counted only a few times. The chain joins TRBV7-3 to TRBJ2-1; D is perhaps TRBD2 (6 bases). Trimming left V 5 bases short and J 3 bases short, with 17 bases between. CDR1 and CDR2 from the germline V gene are SGHTA and FQGTGA. This CDR3 comprises 16 residues. CDR3 in amino acids: CASSPNPGLHYNEQFF. In DNA form, the CDR3 reads TGTGCCAGCAGCCCAAATCCGGGACTGCACTACAATGAGCAGTTCTTC.

The J gene is TRBJ1-2, the V gene TRBV27; 8 nucleotides agree with TRBD1. Germline CDR1 is MNHEY and CDR2 is SMNVEV (reference sequence). The CDR3 has 14 amino acids. Trimming at V came to 4 bases and at J to 4 bases, leaving 5 bases not matched to a gene. The CDR3 sequence: CASSSRGPVYGYTF. The CDR3 nucleotides are TGTGCCAGCAGTTCCAGGGGGCCGGTCTATGGCTACACCTTC.

The rearrangement joins TRBV13 to TRBJ2-2; D call uncertain. The CDR3 runs to 15 residues. Germline V gene sequence: CDR1 PRHDT, CDR2 FYEKMQ (reference sequence). V was trimmed by 5 bases and J by 4 bases, leaving 14 bases between them. The CDR3 protein is CASSPQVRGTGELFF. The CDR3 DNA is TGTGCCAGCAGCCCCCAGGTGCGCGGCACCGGGGAGCTGTTTTTT.